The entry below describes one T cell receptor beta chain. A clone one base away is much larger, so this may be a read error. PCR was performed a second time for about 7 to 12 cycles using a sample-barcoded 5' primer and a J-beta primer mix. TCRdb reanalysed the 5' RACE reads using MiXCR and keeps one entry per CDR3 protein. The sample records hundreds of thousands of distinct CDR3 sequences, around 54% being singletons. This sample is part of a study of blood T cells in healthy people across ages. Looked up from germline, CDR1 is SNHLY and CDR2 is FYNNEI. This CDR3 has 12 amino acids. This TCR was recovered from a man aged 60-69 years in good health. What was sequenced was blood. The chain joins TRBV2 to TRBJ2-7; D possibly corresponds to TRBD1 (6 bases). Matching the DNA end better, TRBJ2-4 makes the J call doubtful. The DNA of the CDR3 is TGTGCCAGCAGTGTGGACAGAAACATTCAGTACTTC. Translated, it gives CASSVDRNIQYF.